This T cell receptor (beta chain) originates from a study of blood T cell repertoires in COVID-19. Trimming removed 8 bases at V and 7 bases at J, with 11 bases between. The V gene's germline CDR1 is MNHEY and CDR2 SVGAGI. The CDR3 contains 11 residues. The data were produced by immunoSEQ multiplex PCR, yet TCRdb's version contains in-frame clones alone and is incomplete. The table lists hundreds of thousands of clones, around nine tenths of them singletons. The receptor was derived from a woman in her late teens or twenties with acute COVID-19. Sequenced input: PBMCs or T cells enriched from blood (not recorded which). The genes are TRBV6-5 and TRBJ1-1; D might be TRBD1 (5 bases). The CDR3 reads CASGTAFEAFF. The CDR3 nucleotides are TGTGCCAGCGGGACTGCGTTTGAAGCTTTCTTT.